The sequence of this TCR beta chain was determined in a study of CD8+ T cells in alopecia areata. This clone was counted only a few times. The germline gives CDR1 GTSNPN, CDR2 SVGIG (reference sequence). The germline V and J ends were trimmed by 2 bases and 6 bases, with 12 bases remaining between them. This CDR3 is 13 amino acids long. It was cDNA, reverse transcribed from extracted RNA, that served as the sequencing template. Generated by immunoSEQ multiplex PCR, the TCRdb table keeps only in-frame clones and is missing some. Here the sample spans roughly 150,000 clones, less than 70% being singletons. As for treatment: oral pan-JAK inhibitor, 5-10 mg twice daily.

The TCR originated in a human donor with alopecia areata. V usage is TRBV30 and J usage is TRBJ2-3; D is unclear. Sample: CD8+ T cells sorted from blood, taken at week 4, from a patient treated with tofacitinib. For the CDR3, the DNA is TGTGCCTGGAGTAGGGCAGACCTGGATACGCAGTATTTT. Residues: CAWSRADLDTQYF.